These 25 T cell receptor beta chains were all obtained from the same sample, sequenced in a study of T cell responses to AZD1222 COVID-19 vaccine. Here immunoSEQ multiplex PCR was the method, and the copy in TCRdb shows in-frame clones only, minus some. The sample has around 140,000 clones; around 85% are singletons. Material: peripheral blood, obtained 28 days after the second dose of the MenACWY control vaccine. These receptor sequences come from an adult who received the MenACWY meningococcal vaccine as a control.

This clone was detected once. The J gene is TRBJ1-2, the V gene TRBV12-5, with D perhaps matching TRBD1 (6 bases). V lost 0 bases and J 8 bases, leaving 13 bases between the germline ends. This CDR3 contains 14 residues. Germline V lookup: CDR1 LGHNT, CDR2 FRNRAP. The CDR3 spells CASGLVTGLGGYTF. The CDR3 coding sequence is TGTGCTAGTGGTTTGGTCACAGGGTTGGGAGGCTACACCTTC. Full variable domain (remainder filled in from reference TRBV12-5 and TRBJ1-2): DARVTQTPRHKVTEMGQEVTMRCQPILGHNTVFWYRQTMMQGLELLAYFRNRAPLDDSGMPKDRFSAEMPDATLATLKIQPSEPRDSAVYFCASGLVTGLGGYTFGSGTRLTVV.

The chain employs TRBV6-5 and TRBJ1-1; D gene ambiguous. The V gene's germline CDR1 is MNHEY and CDR2 SVGAGI. This CDR3 has 11 residues. The ends were cut back, 7 bases at V and 8 bases at J, with 11 bases in the middle. In nucleotides, the CDR3 is TGTGCCAGCAAGATCAGCTCCGAAGCTTTCTTT. As protein: CASKISSEAFF.

The chain recombines TRBV11-2 with TRBJ1-6; D might be TRBD1 (6 bases). The V end was cut by 5 bases, the J end by 7 bases, with 12 bases between. From germline, CDR1 is SGHAT and CDR2 FQNNGV. The CDR3 is 14 residues long. The chain's CDR3 is CASSHGQRNSPLHF. In DNA form, the CDR3 reads TGTGCCAGCAGCCACGGACAGCGGAATTCACCCCTCCACTTT.

The chain has TRBV7-6 and TRBJ2-7, with 9 bases lining up with TRBD1. Trimming cost V 4 bases and J 0 bases; bases outside gene matches: 10. The CDR3 loop spans 17 amino acids. Germline V gene lookup returns CDR1 SGHVS and CDR2 FNYEAQ. The CDR3 DNA sequence: TGTGCCAGCAGCTGGAACCCAGACAGGGGGAGCTCCTACGAGCAGTACTTC. This gives the protein CASSWNPDRGSSYEQYF.

The J gene is TRBJ2-2, the V gene TRBV5-1, with 9 positions matching TRBD2. V lost 1 base, J lost 2 bases, and 3 bases stayed unmatched. CDR1 and CDR2 (germline): SGHRS, YFSETQ. There are 16 residues in the CDR3. The CDR3 protein is CASSLLAGINTGELFF. The CDR3 DNA reads TGCGCCAGCAGCTTGCTAGCGGGGATCAACACCGGGGAGCTGTTTTTT. Based on the CDR3 plus reference TRBV5-1 and TRBJ2-2, the full variable domain is KAGVTQTPRYLIKTRGQQVTLSCSPISGHRSVSWYQQTPGQGLQFLFEYFSETQRNKGNFPGRFSGRQFSNSRSEMNVSTLELGDSALYLCASSLLAGINTGELFFGEGSRLTVL.

The rearrangement links TRBV9 to TRBJ1-2, with D perhaps TRBD1 (5 bases). Per the germline V gene, CDR1 is SGDLS and CDR2 is YYNGEE. There are 15 residues in the CDR3. The V gene lost 0 bases and the J gene lost 0 bases, with 9 bases spanning the gap. CDR3 loop: CASSVGGDPNYGYTF. The CDR3 DNA sequence: TGTGCCAGCAGCGTAGGGGGGGATCCTAACTATGGCTACACCTTC.

CDR3 protein: CASSSGDEQFF. The CDR3 region has the DNA TGTGCCAGCAGCTCAGGGGATGAGCAGTTCTTC. V gene TRBV7-3 combines with J gene TRBJ2-1; possible D gene TRBD1, 6 bases. This CDR3 has 11 amino acids. Trimming took 4 bases from V and 8 from J, leaving 6 bases between them. Looked up from germline, CDR1 is SGHTA and CDR2 is FQGTGA.

The chain employs TRBV15 and TRBJ1-3, with a weak D call TRBD1 (5 bases). CDR3 length: 15 residues. V lost 0 bases and J 0 bases, leaving 6 bases between the germline ends. In germline, CDR1 is LNHNV, CDR2 YYDKDF (reference sequence). This CDR3 reads CATSRDGGSGNTIYF. DNA for the CDR3: TGTGCCACCAGCAGAGATGGGGGCTCTGGAAACACCATATATTTT.

This rearrangement joins TRBV6-5 to TRBJ1-2, with D maybe TRBD1 (6 bases). The CDR3 extends over 15 amino acids. V was trimmed by 4 bases and J by 3 bases, leaving 15 bases between them. CDR1 and CDR2 (germline): MNHEY, SVGAGI. For the CDR3, the DNA is TGTGCCAGCAGTTTTGGGGGCCAGTTTGACTATGGCTACACCTTC. This translates into CASSFGGQFDYGYTF.

The V gene is TRBV19, the J gene TRBJ1-2; TRBD1 aligns across 7 bases. Germline V gives CDR1 LNHDA, CDR2 SQIVND (reference sequence). V lost 6 bases to trimming and J lost 5 bases; unmatched junction nucleotides: 3. This CDR3 is built from 12 residues. CDR3 coding DNA: TGTGCCAGTAGGCCGGGACAGTATGGCTACACCTTC. It encodes CASRPGQYGYTF.

The J gene is TRBJ1-4, the V gene TRBV10-3, with a tentative D call TRBD1 (6 bases). This CDR3 is built from 16 residues. From germline, CDR1 is ENHRY and CDR2 SYGVKD. V was pared by 2 bases and J by 3 bases, with 13 bases between. CDR3 DNA: TGTGCCATCAGTGAGAGAAGACAGGCCGCTAATGAAAAACTGTTTTTT. Protein: CAISERRQAANEKLFF.

The V gene is TRBV3-1 (or the pseudogene TRBV3-2), the J gene TRBJ2-1; 9 nucleotides agree with TRBD2. With 2 bases clipped from V and 6 bases from J, the junction kept 5 bases outside the gene matches. This CDR3 is built from 15 residues. Germline CDR1 and CDR2: LGHDT and YNNKEL (reference sequence). CDR3 protein: CASSQLGGGVNEQFF. The CDR3, as DNA: TGTGCCAGCAGCCAACTAGGCGGGGGGGTCAATGAGCAGTTCTTC.

This chain joins TRBV11-3 and TRBJ2-2, with TRBD2 matching 14 bases. J gave up 4 bases and V 1 base, and 8 bases lay outside the gene matches. Germline values: CDR1 SGHNT, CDR2 YENEEA. There are 19 residues in the CDR3. The CDR3 loop reads CASSLGRLAGGPVTGELFF. DNA for the CDR3: TGTGCCAGCAGCTTAGGCCGACTAGCGGGAGGGCCGGTCACCGGGGAGCTGTTTTTT.

This clone came up a few times. The chain combines TRBV2 with TRBJ1-5; D might be TRBD1 (5 bases). The CDR3 is made up of 16 amino acids. Per the germline V gene, CDR1 is SNHLY and CDR2 is FYNNEI. V lost 5 bases and J lost 1, with 15 bases in between. Here the CDR3 DNA reads TGTGCCAGCAGTCCCGGGGCCATCGGGAGCAATCAGCCCCAGCATTTT. Protein product: CASSPGAIGSNQPQHF.

CDR3 nucleotide sequence: TGTGCCAGTAGTATATTAAGGGGGGCAGGGGGGAACACTGAAGCTTTCTTT. Translating it yields CASSILRGAGGNTEAFF. The chain links TRBV19 to TRBJ1-1, with 7 bases lining up with TRBD1. J was trimmed by 1 base and V by 2 bases; bases with no gene match: 10. This CDR3 contains 17 residues. CDR1 is LNHDA, CDR2 SQIVND, per germline (reference sequence). Combining the CDR3 with reference TRBV19 and TRBJ1-1 gives the whole variable domain DGGITQSPKYLFRKEGQNVTLSCEQNLNHDAMYWYRQDPGQGLRLIYYSQIVNDFQKGDIAEGYSVSREKKESFPLTVTSAQKNPTAFYLCASSILRGAGGNTEAFFGQGTRLTVV.

The chain combines TRBV3-1 (or the pseudogene TRBV3-2) with TRBJ1-1; D remains ambiguous. Germline CDR1 reads LGHDT; CDR2 reads YNNKEL (reference sequence). V was shortened by 4 bases and J by 0 bases, with 3 bases between the two germline ends. There are 12 residues in the CDR3. The CDR3 nucleotides are TGTGCCAGCAGCCTTGTGAACACTGAAGCTTTCTTT. It codes for CASSLVNTEAFF.

The V and J genes are TRBV7-3 and TRBJ2-5; weak D call: TRBD2 (6 bases). V was shortened by 3 bases and J by 7 bases, with 9 bases between the two germline ends. Per the germline V gene, CDR1 is SGHTA and CDR2 is FQGTGA. This CDR3 comprises 12 residues. The DNA for the CDR3 is TGTGCCAGCAGCTTCCCCGGGGGGACCCAGTACTTC. It codes for CASSFPGGTQYF.

CDR3 region: CASSHIQGADEKLFF. CDR3 nucleotides: TGTGCCAGCAGCCATATACAGGGGGCGGATGAAAAACTGTTTTTT. The genes are TRBV5-6 and TRBJ1-4, with TRBD1 matching over 9 bases. The CDR3 totals 15 residues. With V trimmed by 4 bases and J by 6 bases, 7 bases remained unmatched. Germline CDR1 and CDR2: SGHDT and YYEEEE.

This chain uses TRBV19 with TRBJ1-3, with D perhaps TRBD1 (5 bases). V was shortened by 5 bases and J by 0 bases, with 11 bases between the two germline ends. The CDR3 totals 15 residues. Germline values: CDR1 LNHDA, CDR2 SQIVND (reference sequence). DNA of the CDR3: TGTGCCAGTAGTTACGGGGCAGACTCTGGAAACACCATATATTTT. Encoded protein: CASSYGADSGNTIYF.

The chain employs TRBV5-1 and TRBJ1-5; D ambiguous. The germline V and J ends were trimmed by 1 base and 6 bases, with 5 bases remaining between them. Germline assignment: CDR1 SGHRS and CDR2 YFSETQ. The CDR3 has 12 residues. In DNA form, the CDR3 reads TGCGCCAGCAGCTTGTTTGGTCAGCCCCAGCATTTT. Amino acid sequence: CASSLFGQPQHF.

This clone was observed once. The chain couples TRBV15 to TRBJ2-7; no reliable D call. This CDR3 spans 15 amino acids. Germline loops: CDR1 LNHNV, CDR2 YYDKDF (reference sequence). Between the trimmed V and J ends, which lost 0 bases and 1 base, there was a span of 10 bases. This chain's CDR3 is CATSRDSQSSYEQYF. The CDR3 nucleotides read TGTGCCACCAGCAGAGATTCACAATCGTCCTACGAGCAGTACTTC.

The chain links TRBV11-3 to TRBJ1-4; no clear D gene. Trimming took 0 bases from V and 10 from J, leaving 12 bases between them. From germline, CDR1 is SGHNT and CDR2 YENEEA. The CDR3 sequence is 14 residues long. CDR3 nucleotide sequence: TGTGCCAGCAGCTTAGATCTCTGGGCAGGAAAACTGTTTTTT. Translating it yields CASSLDLWAGKLFF. The variable domain in full, completed from reference TRBV11-3 and TRBJ1-4, reads EAGVVQSPRYKIIEKKQPVAFWCNPISGHNTLYWYLQNLGQGPELLIRYENEEAVDDSQLPKDRFSAERLKGVDSTLKIQPAELGDSAVYLCASSLDLWAGKLFFGSGTQLSVL.

The V gene is TRBV13, the J gene TRBJ2-5; D is undetermined. Germline V CDR1 and CDR2: PRHDT, FYEKMQ (reference sequence). CDR3 size: 12 residues. Trimming left V 2 bases short and J 0 bases short, with 1 base between. CDR3 DNA: TGTGCCAGCAGCTTAAACCAAGAGACCCAGTACTTC. Encoded protein: CASSLNQETQYF.

The chain recombines TRBV5-1 with TRBJ2-1; weak D call: TRBD2 (5 bases). V shed 6 bases and J shed 7 bases, with 14 bases lying between them. The CDR3 length is 13 residues. CDR1 and CDR2 (germline): SGHRS, YFSETQ. The CDR3 coding sequence is TGCGCCAGCAACCGGGAAGGAAGGAATGAGCAGTTCTTC. Amino acid sequence: CASNREGRNEQFF. Together with reference TRBV5-1 and TRBJ2-1, the CDR3 gives the full variable domain: KAGVTQTPRYLIKTRGQQVTLSCSPISGHRSVSWYQQTPGQGLQFLFEYFSETQRNKGNFPGRFSGRQFSNSRSEMNVSTLELGDSALYLCASNREGRNEQFFGPGTRLTVL.

The CDR3 coding sequence is TGTGCCAGCAGTGTCTTCGCCGGGACAAACGGAAGGGATACGCAGTATTTT. As protein: CASSVFAGTNGRDTQYF. This sequence joins TRBV6-4 and TRBJ2-3; D may be TRBD1 (6 bases). V was clipped by 4 bases and J by 6 bases, with 23 bases between them. The V gene's germline CDR1 is MRHNA and CDR2 SNTAGT. The CDR3 totals 17 residues.